This T cell receptor beta chain is from a study of shared T cell receptors in the human thymus (dated by TCRdb to the early 2020s). For context, the study as a whole: The study examined how the human thymus generates shared, self-reactive T-cell receptor alpha chains.

Comment on this clone: Its antigen is currently not known. There are no base qualities to consult, and no much larger clone falls within one base.

Reading the germline V gene gives CDR1 ENHRY and CDR2 SYGVKD. The CDR3 spans 14 residues, from the cysteine through the phenylalanine. Only CDR3 DNA is held: 42 bases, read in frame from base 1. Trimming accounts for 8 bases at V and 8 bases at J, while the number of junction bases matched to no gene is 10. Library creation used the immunoSEQ multiplex PCR assay. The table was pulled from immuneACCESS by TCRdb, which kept in-frame rearrangements only. Such tables lose some clones; where checked, under half of the loss comes from unresolved V genes, and the rest has no known cause. Present in this sample are some 700,000 clones, 85% to 90% of which were seen just once. The ten top clones hold around 0.01% of the sample. Separately, the same data were catalogued under a study of human thymus T cells. The second investigation adds: Immunologically healthy infants undergoing open corrective cardiac surgery for congenital heart defects in Finland were used as donors. Thymus tissue was collected as surgical resects that were removed during corrective cardiac surgery. Biased V and J gene segment usage appeared to be present in both thymic and peripheral blood repertoires. According to the related research, thymic TCR repertoires were highly overlapping among unrelated individuals. The study described the TCR alpha and beta repertoires in about eight infant thymus samples and a few matching peripheral blood samples. Donor ages ranged from about 6 to 244 days, and the cohort comprised roughly six male and a couple of female infants. Thymocytes were released mechanically from tissue and stored at -70 °C as pellets of roughly 9.5-31 million cells. A QIAsymphony instrument was used to extract genomic DNA from frozen cell pellets. The immunoSEQ multiplex PCR assay was used to amplify the TCRB and TCRAD loci from a standardized amount of quality-controlled genomic DNA. The amplicons spanned the V(D)J region and were long enough to cover the CDR3 and allow V and J genes to be identified. Amplicon sequencing was performed on an Illumina platform through the commercial immunoSEQ service. Primer bias and sequencing errors were corrected using previously described methods, and TCRAD and TCRB definitions followed the IMGT database. Repertoires were analysed with immunoSEQ Analyzer 3.0 and VDJTools, covering basic statistics, V/J segment usage, diversity estimates, rarefaction and pairwise overlap. To estimate diversity, the Chao1, ChaoE, Efron-Thisted, Shannon and inverse Simpson indices were applied, and diversity was also estimated on datasets down-sampled to the smallest sample. Repertoire overlap was determined by strict matching of CDR3 nucleotide sequence, V gene and J gene, and Jaccard-based multidimensional scaling clustering was applied. On average, thymus samples yielded roughly 800,000 unique TCRB clonotypes, whereas blood samples yielded about 80,000.

The material sequenced was thymocytes. The receptor comes from a boy under two years old with a congenital heart defect. Donor details come from another sample of the same person, matched by shared clones. The rearrangement combines TRBV10-3 with TRBJ2-4, and 9 junctional nucleotides match TRBD2. CDR3 reads: CAIRREGRSDIQYF. The sequenced DNA is TGTGCCATCCGGCGGGAGGGCCGTTCGGACATTCAGTACTTC.